This record concerns one T cell receptor (beta chain) sequence. These data originate in a study of cytomegalovirus exposure and HLA in healthy donors. V was clipped by 5 bases and J by 0 bases, with 11 bases between them. The CDR3 covers 15 residues. Germline loops: CDR1 LNHDA, CDR2 SQIVND (reference sequence). With 60 Vbeta and 13 Jbeta primers, the PCR was carried out. Methods used by the authors: Unique TCR beta chains numbered approximately 76 million in a later analysis, with roughly 11 million shared. The repertoire was sequenced with immunoSEQ multiplex PCR; TCRdb's copy has only in-frame clones and lacks some. D and trimming come from the DNA, and the V and J calls and clone size come from that table. The top ten clones hold around a tenth of a sample with around 64,000 clones, 85% of them seen once.

The sample consisted of PBMCs. This chain joins TRBV19 and TRBJ1-3; tentatively, D is TRBD1 (5 bases). This TCR was sampled from a female donor in good health and CMV-seronegative. CDR3 in DNA: TGTGCCAGTAGTCTCGACAGAAGCTCTGGAAACACCATATATTTT. Translation: CASSLDRSSGNTIYF.